This passage covers 26 T cell receptor beta chains from one sample sequenced in a study of early T cells in non-severe SARS-CoV-2 infection. TCRdb called the 5' RACE reads again in MiXCR, with one record for every CDR3 protein. Of roughly 51,000 distinct CDR3 sequences in the sample, 7.7% are singletons; the top ten hold about 10%. The sample was whole blood, taken at baseline. All receptors derive from an adult who was a healthcare worker with PCR-confirmed SARS-CoV-2 infection or an uninfected control (not recorded which).

The gene calls are TRBV4-1 and TRBJ2-5; weak D call: TRBD1 (6 bases). The CDR3 has 15 amino acids. Germline CDR1 and CDR2: MGHRA and YSYEKL. The ends were cut back, 1 base at V and 5 bases at J, with 14 bases in the middle. The CDR3 DNA reads as TGCGCCAGCAGCCAAGGGGACACGTTCGGCGAGACCCAGTACTTC. Translating gives CASSQGDTFGETQYF.

This clonotype was counted between two and nine times. The chain is built from TRBV19 and TRBJ2-1; D is uncertain. The germline CDR1 and CDR2 sequences are LNHDA and SQIVND (reference sequence). V was cut by 3 bases and J by 7 bases, with 4 bases left in between. There are 11 residues in the CDR3. CDR3 sequence: CASSIRNEQFF. CDR3 nucleotide sequence: TGTGCCAGTAGTATCAGGAATGAGCAGTTCTTC.

This clonotype was found a few times. The chain has TRBV20-1 and TRBJ1-4, with a possible D match to TRBD1 (5 bases). CDR3 length equals 13 residues. Trimming took off 3 bases at V and 5 bases at J, with 10 bases between the two ends. Germline-derived CDR1 and CDR2 are DFQATT and SNEGSKA (reference sequence). CDR3 sequence (DNA): TGCAGTGCTAGGGGGACGGGAAATGAAAAACTGTTTTTT. Amino acid sequence: CSARGTGNEKLFF.

This clonotype appeared a few times. The chain employs TRBV2 and TRBJ1-4, with 7 bases lining up with TRBD1. The CDR3 runs to 16 residues. V trimming: 7 bases; J trimming: 8 bases; junction bases outside the gene matches: 16. CDR1 and CDR2 (germline): SNHLY, FYNNEI. As DNA, the CDR3 is TGTGCCAGCAATACTGAGACAGGGAGAGACGGCGAAAAACTGTTTTTT. Amino acids: CASNTETGRDGEKLFF. The variable domain in full, completed from reference TRBV2 and TRBJ1-4, reads EPEVTQTPSHQVTQMGQEVILRCVPISNHLYFYWYRQILGQKVEFLVSFYNNEISEKSEIFDDQFSVERPDGSNFTLKIRSTKLEDSAMYFCASNTETGRDGEKLFFGSGTQLSVL.

This clonotype was detected a few times. This chain uses TRBV5-1 with TRBJ2-3; D not resolved. Germline V gene data show CDR1 as SGHRS and CDR2 as YFSETQ. This CDR3 contains 15 residues. With 1 base removed from V and 2 bases from J, the gap between germline ends came to 11 bases. The CDR3 DNA reads as TGCGCCAGCAGCTTGAAAACTACTTACACAGATACGCAGTATTTT. Amino acids: CASSLKTTYTDTQYF.

This clonotype was seen repeatedly, ten times or more. The genes are TRBV7-6 and TRBJ2-5, with TRBD2 identical over 11 bases. With V trimmed by 1 base and J by 4 bases, 2 bases remained unmatched. The CDR3 contains 15 residues. Germline V gene sequence: CDR1 SGHVS, CDR2 FNYEAQ. The CDR3 coding sequence is TGTGCCAGCAGCTTAGTAGCGGGAGGGCCAGAGACCCAGTACTTC. This translates into CASSLVAGGPETQYF.

This clonotype was observed a handful of times. The chain joins TRBV6-5 to TRBJ2-7; D is unresolved. The ends were cut back, 0 bases at V and 4 bases at J, with 16 bases in the middle. Germline CDR1 MNHEY, CDR2 SVGAGI. This CDR3 comprises 16 residues. CDR3 nucleotides: TGTGCCAGCAGTTACTCCCGGGTTGGCGAGAGATACGAGCAGTACTTC. Translated: CASSYSRVGERYEQYF.

This clonotype was seen only a few times. In DNA, the CDR3 is TGCAGTGGGAGGGACAGGGGGTACGAGCAGTACTTC. Amino acids: CSGRDRGYEQYF. This chain uses TRBV20-1 with TRBJ2-7, with 11 bases matching TRBD1. After removal of 7 bases from V and 4 bases from J, the junction contained 3 bases not matched to a gene. Germline CDR1 reads DFQATT; CDR2 reads SNEGSKA (reference sequence). The CDR3 covers 12 residues.

The chain is built from TRBV18 and TRBJ2-2; no firm D call. Trimming stripped 5 bases from V and 0 bases from J, with 1 base between. CDR3 length equals 12 residues. Germline-derived CDR1 and CDR2 are KGHSH and LQKENI. CDR3 sequence reads: CASSTNTGELFF. As DNA, the CDR3 is TGTGCCAGCTCAACGAACACCGGGGAGCTGTTTTTT.

This clonotype was detected many times. As DNA, the CDR3 is TGTGCCAGCAGCTCGGGACAGACTAGAAGCGAGCAGTACTTC. This encodes CASSSGQTRSEQYF. The chain couples TRBV7-2 to TRBJ2-7; D possibly corresponds to TRBD1 (7 bases). Germline V gives CDR1 SGHTA, CDR2 FQGNSA. The V and J ends lost 4 bases and 6 bases respectively, with 16 bases between them. The CDR3 loop spans 14 amino acids.

The rearrangement uses TRBV5-6 and TRBJ2-4, with TRBD2 identical over 7 bases. The J segment lost 9 bases and the V segment lost 4 bases, leaving 10 bases of the junction unmatched. This CDR3 has 14 amino acids. Germline V gene sequence: CDR1 SGHDT, CDR2 YYEEEE. As DNA, the CDR3 is TGTGCCAGCAGCATACGGACTAGGTTCATCATTCAGTACTTC. It codes for CASSIRTRFIIQYF. Full variable domain (missing parts from reference TRBV5-6 and TRBJ2-4): DAGVTQSPTHLIKTRGQQVTLRCSPKSGHDTVSWYQQALGQGPQFIFQYYEEEERQRGNFPDRFSGHQFPNYSSELNVNALLLGDSALYLCASSIRTRFIIQYFGAGTRLSVL.

This clonotype was observed a few times. This chain uses TRBV5-8 with TRBJ2-4; 12 bases line up with TRBD2. The CDR3 sequence is 17 residues long. The germline V gene has CDR1 SGHTS and CDR2 YDEGEE. V lost 4 bases and J lost 1; bases outside the gene matches: 6. CDR3 region: CASSRTGTSGAKNIQYF. For the CDR3, the DNA is TGTGCCAGCAGCCGGACCGGGACTAGCGGGGCCAAAAACATTCAGTACTTC.

The chain employs TRBV28 and TRBJ2-5, with unresolved D. This CDR3 contains 16 residues. Germline loops: CDR1 MDHEN, CDR2 SYDVKM. The V end was cut by 6 bases, the J end by 3 bases, with 20 bases between. Written as DNA, the CDR3 is TGTGCCAGCAGCGACCCCCGGAACTACAAGGAAGAGACCCAGTACTTC. Its translation is CASSDPRNYKEETQYF.

The genes are TRBV3-1 and TRBJ2-7; D is tentatively TRBD1 or TRBD2 (5 bases each). This CDR3 has 18 residues. V lost 0 bases, J lost 6 bases, and 24 bases lay in between. Germline CDR1 LGHDT, CDR2 YNNKEL (reference sequence). The CDR3 DNA reads as TGTGCCAGCAGCCAAGAGGCTCCGGGGACGGAGTTCAGGAGCGAGCAGTACTTC. The encoded protein is CASSQEAPGTEFRSEQYF.

V gene TRBV27 combines with J gene TRBJ2-7; 13 bases agree with TRBD2. This CDR3 is 16 amino acids long. Germline trimming cut 5 bases from V and 4 bases from J; bases unmatched to any gene: 8. From germline, CDR1 is MNHEY and CDR2 SMNVEV (reference sequence). This CDR3 reads CASSPRTSGSSYEQYF. DNA for the CDR3: TGTGCCAGCAGTCCCCGGACTAGCGGGAGTTCGTACGAGCAGTACTTC.

The sample holds many counts of this clonotype. The chain couples TRBV20-1 to TRBJ1-6; D gene ambiguous. From germline, CDR1 is DFQATT and CDR2 SNEGSKA (reference sequence). Trimming left V 3 bases short and J 9 bases short, with 15 bases between. The length of the CDR3 is 14 residues. The CDR3 bases are TGCAGTGCTAGCGACCCAAGTGTGTCTTCACCCCTCCACTTT. Its translation is CSASDPSVSSPLHF.

This clonotype has just a few counts. The chain links TRBV5-5 to TRBJ1-1; D gene unclear. Trimming stripped 0 bases from V and 9 bases from J, with 15 bases between. This CDR3 region has 14 residues. The V gene's germline CDR1 is SGHKS and CDR2 YYEKEE (reference sequence). Here the CDR3 DNA reads TGTGCCAGCAGCTTGGAACCGACCAACCCCAAAGCTTTCTTT. Amino acids: CASSLEPTNPKAFF.

This clonotype has at least ten counts. The chain couples TRBV6-6 to TRBJ1-1; perhaps TRBD1 as D (6 bases). This CDR3 region has 13 residues. CDR1 is MNHNY, CDR2 SVGAGI, per germline (reference sequence). V gave up 8 bases and J gave up 1 base, with 11 bases separating them. CDR3 sequence: CASLQDRNTEAFF. The DNA of the CDR3 is TGTGCCAGCCTCCAGGACAGGAACACTGAAGCTTTCTTT.

This clonotype was detected only a few times. J is TRBJ2-1 and V is TRBV18; D might be TRBD2 (5 bases). CDR3 length equals 14 residues. In germline, CDR1 is KGHSH, CDR2 LQKENI. Trimming took 0 bases from V and 14 from J, leaving 17 bases between them. The CDR3 coding sequence is TGTGCCAGCTCACCACCGTCTGAGGCGGGCTCAAAGTTCTTC. As protein: CASSPPSEAGSKFF.

This chain links TRBV7-6 with TRBJ2-3, with D perhaps matching TRBD1 (5 bases). This CDR3 comprises 17 residues. Deletions cut 5 bases from V and 1 base from J, with 19 bases between. Germline V gene data show CDR1 as SGHVS and CDR2 as FNYEAQ. The CDR3 reads CASSPRGRQGGTDTQYF. DNA of the CDR3: TGTGCCAGCAGCCCCCGTGGGCGCCAAGGGGGCACAGATACGCAGTATTTT. Looking up the rest from reference TRBV7-6 and TRBJ2-3 gives the full variable domain: GAGVSQSPRYKVTKRGQDVALRCDPISGHVSLYWYRQALGQGPEFLTYFNYEAQQDKSGLPNDRFSAERPEGSISTLTIQRTEQRDSAMYRCASSPRGRQGGTDTQYFGPGTRLTVL.

This clonotype came up a few times. The chain carries TRBV21-1 and TRBJ1-1; TRBD1 reflects the table's D call only, with no check against the DNA. TRBV21-1 constitutes a pseudogene. The CDR3 length is 18 residues. For the CDR3, the DNA is TGTGCCAGCAGCAGTCCCGGGACAGGGGGCCGAATGAACACTGAAGCTTTCTTT. Translating gives CASSSPGTGGRMNTEAFF.

This clonotype was seen at least ten times. This chain uses TRBV19 with TRBJ2-1, with 7 bases lining up with TRBD2. J gave up 3 bases and V 3 bases, and 5 bases lay outside the gene matches. The CDR3 extends over 15 amino acids. Germline CDR1 LNHDA, CDR2 SQIVND (reference sequence). CDR3 nucleotides: TGTGCCAGTAGTATTCGTCGGGAGGTCTACAATGAGCAGTTCTTC. This encodes CASSIRREVYNEQFF.

This clonotype was seen ten or more times. The chain uses TRBV12-3 or TRBV12-4 and TRBJ2-1, with 9 bases that match TRBD2. After removal of 5 bases from V and 8 bases from J, the junction contained 16 bases not matched to a gene. This CDR3 is 17 amino acids long. The CDR3 bases are TGTGCCAGCAGTCTCCCCTTCTGGCGGGAGGGTAACTATGAGCAGTTCTTC. It is translated as CASSLPFWREGNYEQFF.

This clonotype appeared a single time. The V and J genes are TRBV28 and TRBJ2-7, with TRBD2 matching over 10 bases. Trimming cost V 2 bases and J 2 bases; bases outside gene matches: 3. CDR1 and CDR2 from the germline V gene are MDHEN and SYDVKM. The CDR3 covers 15 residues. The CDR3 is CASSLLAGVPYEQYF. CDR3 coding DNA: TGTGCCAGCAGTTTACTAGCGGGAGTCCCCTACGAGCAGTACTTC.

This clonotype was recorded a few times. The V and J genes are TRBV5-6 and TRBJ1-4; D ambiguous. The CDR3 totals 15 residues. Looked up from germline, CDR1 is SGHDT and CDR2 is YYEEEE. V shed 2 bases and J shed 7 bases, with 15 bases lying between them. CDR3 in DNA: TGTGCCAGCAGCTTTCCTGGCGGACTCAGTGAAAAACTGTTTTTT. Amino acids: CASSFPGGLSEKLFF.

This clonotype was seen a few times. CDR3 protein: CASSYRGGPRRTGLREQYF. CDR3 nucleotides: TGTGCCAGCAGCTACCGAGGAGGCCCAAGGAGAACAGGGTTGCGGGAGCAGTACTTC. This chain joins TRBV7-2 and TRBJ2-7; D is perhaps TRBD1 (6 bases). Per the germline V gene, CDR1 is SGHTA and CDR2 is FQGNSA. This CDR3 comprises 19 residues. V shed 4 bases and J shed 7 bases, with 32 bases lying between them.